This entry lists 23 T cell receptor beta chains sequenced from one sample in a study of cytomegalovirus exposure and HLA in healthy donors. In the PCR, 60 Vbeta and 13 Jbeta primers were used. TCRdb's copy holds only in-frame clones and misses some; the assay was immunoSEQ multiplex PCR. The sample has 170,000 or so clones; roughly three quarters are singletons. The material sequenced was PBMCs. The origin of the receptors is a woman between 50 and 59 years old in good health and CMV-seropositive.

The chain carries TRBV5-3 and TRBJ1-4; possible D gene TRBD1, 5 bases. TRBV5-3 is annotated as an ORF whose role is uncertain. The CDR3 spans 15 residues. Trimming took 0 bases from V and 6 from J, leaving 12 bases between them. DNA for the CDR3: TGTGCCAGAAGCTTGGAACCCAAGGGGCATGAAAAACTGTTTTTT. Its protein is CARSLEPKGHEKLFF.

This chain joins TRBV9 and TRBJ1-6; 8 bases line up with TRBD1. Germline V gene data show CDR1 as SGDLS and CDR2 as YYNGEE. V lost 3 bases and J lost 0; bases outside the gene matches: 11. CDR3 length: 19 amino acids. CDR3 amino acids: CASSARPRGPSSYNSPLHF. DNA of the CDR3: TGTGCCAGCAGCGCCCGCCCCAGGGGGCCGAGCTCCTATAATTCACCCCTCCACTTT.

The chain combines TRBV5-6 with TRBJ1-1, with D unclear. There are 16 residues in the CDR3. Germline V gives CDR1 SGHDT, CDR2 YYEEEE. Trimming left V 1 base short and J 4 bases short, with 17 bases between. The CDR3: CASSLLRPLRGTEAFF. DNA of the CDR3: TGTGCCAGCAGCTTGTTGAGGCCACTCCGGGGCACTGAAGCTTTCTTT.

The V and J genes are TRBV6-5 and TRBJ2-2; D might be TRBD1 (6 bases). CDR3 length: 14 residues. Germline V gene lookup returns CDR1 MNHEY and CDR2 SVGAGI. The V end was cut by 5 bases, the J end by 0 bases, with 7 bases between. Written as DNA, the CDR3 is TGTGCCAGCAGTCGGACAGCGAACACCGGGGAGCTGTTTTTT. This sequence encodes CASSRTANTGELFF.

The chain employs TRBV6-6 and TRBJ2-2, with D tentatively TRBD1 (6 bases). The CDR3 has 15 amino acids. Per germline, CDR1 MNHNY and CDR2 SVGAGI (reference sequence). V gave up 5 bases and J gave up 1 base, with 11 bases separating them. CDR3 nucleotides: TGTGCCAGCAGTACCAGGGGCCGGAACACCGGGGAGCTGTTTTTT. The encoded protein is CASSTRGRNTGELFF.

This clone came up a few times. This chain uses TRBV28 with TRBJ1-2; TRBD1 matches 7 bases. The CDR3 has 14 amino acids. The junction had 7 bases not matched to a gene; V was cut back by 2 bases and J by 7 bases. The germline gives CDR1 MDHEN, CDR2 SYDVKM. The CDR3 loop is CASSLGSPGGGYTF. CDR3 sequence (DNA): TGTGCCAGCAGTTTAGGATCCCCAGGGGGTGGCTACACCTTC.

This clone was seen only once. The rearrangement links TRBV4-1 to TRBJ2-1; TRBD2 might be the D (5 bases). Trimming removed 1 base from V and 9 bases from J, with 16 bases in between. This CDR3 is 15 amino acids long. Looked up from germline, CDR1 is MGHRA and CDR2 is YSYEKL. The CDR3 sequence: CASSQGTGPSGEQFF. The DNA for the CDR3 is TGCGCCAGCAGCCAAGGAACTGGGCCGAGCGGTGAGCAGTTCTTC.

This clone was picked up one time. This chain joins TRBV12-5 and TRBJ2-1; TRBD1 agrees at 10 bases. CDR1 is LGHNT and CDR2 is FRNRAP in the germline V gene. The CDR3 loop spans 16 amino acids. V trimming: 5 bases; J trimming: 0 bases; junction bases outside the gene matches: 4. The CDR3 bases are TGTGCTAGTGGTCCGGGGGACAGGGGCTCCTACAATGAGCAGTTCTTC. Protein product: CASGPGDRGSYNEQFF. Drawing the rest from reference TRBV12-5 and TRBJ2-1, the complete variable domain is DARVTQTPRHKVTEMGQEVTMRCQPILGHNTVFWYRQTMMQGLELLAYFRNRAPLDDSGMPKDRFSAEMPDATLATLKIQPSEPRDSAVYFCASGPGDRGSYNEQFFGPGTRLTVL.

The CDR3 sequence is CASSLGPAESSYEQYF. The CDR3 nucleotides read TGTGCCAGCAGCTTAGGTCCGGCGGAAAGCTCCTACGAGCAGTACTTC. This rearrangement joins TRBV7-9 to TRBJ2-7; D remains ambiguous. Germline V gives CDR1 SEHNR, CDR2 FQNEAQ (reference sequence). The CDR3 is made up of 16 amino acids. Trimming removed 1 base from V and 0 bases from J, with 13 bases in between.

V and J are TRBV7-3 and TRBJ1-5, with D maybe TRBD1 (6 bases). V lost 5 bases, J lost 7 bases, and 18 bases lay in between. CDR1 is SGHTA, CDR2 FQGTGA, per germline. This CDR3 region has 15 residues. In nucleotides, the CDR3 is TGTGCCAGCAGCCCCAGGCAGGGGTCGGAGCAGCCCCAGCATTTT. Residues: CASSPRQGSEQPQHF.

Worth noting for this clone: The identical CDR3 is also encoded by other nucleotide sequences in the sample. The chain carries TRBV5-4 and TRBJ2-5; tentative D call: TRBD1 (5 bases). This CDR3 contains 16 residues. Germline values: CDR1 SGHNT, CDR2 YYREEE (reference sequence). Between the trimmed V and J ends, which lost 1 base and 3 bases, there was a span of 16 bases. The CDR3: CASSLKYGSGKETQYF. The CDR3 DNA sequence: TGTGCCAGCAGCTTGAAGTACGGGTCAGGGAAAGAGACCCAGTACTTC. The full variable domain, rest sourced from reference TRBV5-4 and TRBJ2-5, is ETGVTQSPTHLIKTRGQQVTLRCSSQSGHNTVSWYQQALGQGPQFIFQYYREEENGRGNFPPRFSGLQFPNYSSELNVNALELDDSALYLCASSLKYGSGKETQYFGPGTRLLVL.

The chain has TRBV7-9 and TRBJ2-3, with D perhaps TRBD2 (5 bases). Germline V gives CDR1 SEHNR, CDR2 FQNEAQ (reference sequence). The CDR3 is 15 residues long. V lost 4 bases to trimming and J lost 4 bases, with 15 bases between them. In DNA form, the CDR3 reads TGTGCCAGCAGCTCGTCGAATAAACTAGCAGATACGCAGTATTTT. This gives the protein CASSSSNKLADTQYF.

The rearrangement links TRBV15 to TRBJ1-4, with D perhaps TRBD1 (6 bases). V lost 2 bases to trimming and J lost 3 bases, with 10 bases between them. Germline CDR1 reads LNHNV; CDR2 reads YYDKDF (reference sequence). The CDR3 spans 15 residues. CDR3 region: CATSRSGQPNEKLFF. In DNA, the CDR3 is TGTGCCACCAGCAGATCCGGACAGCCTAATGAAAAACTGTTTTTT.

The rearrangement uses TRBV5-4 and TRBJ1-2, with TRBD1 matching 9 bases. CDR3 length: 16 amino acids. V shed 1 base and J 3 bases; nucleotides not matched to a gene: 7. Germline lookup yields CDR1 SGHNT and CDR2 YYREEE (reference sequence). The CDR3 bases are TGTGCCAGCAGCTTGATTAGGGACAGGGCGGACTATGGCTACACCTTC. Residues: CASSLIRDRADYGYTF.

Turning to this clone: Relative to the germline gene, one junction end is altered; a read error may explain this. The chain joins TRBV7-9 to TRBJ1-5; a possible D gene is TRBD1 (5 bases). Germline V gene data show CDR1 as SEHNR and CDR2 as FQNEAQ (reference sequence). The CDR3 loop spans 17 amino acids. In nucleotides, the CDR3 is TGTTCCAGCAGCTTAGGGGAGGGAGGTCCGGCTGATCAGCCCCAGCATTTT. Translating gives CSSSLGEGGPADQPQHF.

The rearrangement links TRBV19 to TRBJ2-7; D is unresolved. CDR1 LNHDA and CDR2 SQIVND come from the germline V gene (reference sequence). This CDR3 is 13 amino acids long. The V and J ends lost 3 bases and 9 bases respectively, with 15 bases between them. DNA of the CDR3: TGTGCCAGTAGTATTTTCGGGTCCCCCGGGCAGTACTTC. Its protein product is CASSIFGSPGQYF.

CDR3 sequence reads: CASSPGQPGNTIYF. For the CDR3, the DNA is TGCGCCAGCAGTCCTGGACAACCTGGAAACACCATATATTTT. The V gene is TRBV5-1, the J gene TRBJ1-3, with a tentative D call TRBD1 (5 bases). Between the trimmed V and J ends, which lost 5 bases and 2 bases, there was a span of 11 bases. Germline loops: CDR1 SGHRS, CDR2 YFSETQ. The length of the CDR3 is 14 residues.

The chain joins TRBV30 to TRBJ2-2; TRBD1 might be the D (6 bases). V was clipped by 3 bases and J by 5 bases, with 13 bases between them. Germline CDR1 GTSNPN, CDR2 SVGIG (reference sequence). The CDR3 totals 14 residues. This chain's CDR3 is CAWRSHRVTGELFF. As DNA, the CDR3 is TGTGCCTGGAGGTCACACAGGGTAACCGGGGAGCTGTTTTTT. The full variable domain, in which reference TRBV30 and TRBJ2-2 provide the parts outside the CDR3, is SQTIHQWPATLVQPVGSPLSLECTVEGTSNPNLYWYRQAAGRGLQLLFYSVGIGQISSEVPQNLSASRPQDRQFILSSKKLLLSDSGFYLCAWRSHRVTGELFFGEGSRLTVL.

The chain uses TRBV9 and TRBJ1-6; 7 nucleotides align to TRBD1. Trimming removed 0 bases from V and 9 bases from J; junction bases left unmatched: 9. This CDR3 region has 16 residues. Looked up from germline, CDR1 is SGDLS and CDR2 is YYNGEE. The CDR3 here is CASSVGPLTGSSPLHF. CDR3 DNA sequence: TGTGCCAGCAGCGTAGGTCCCCTGACAGGGTCTTCACCCCTCCACTTT.

A few counts support this clone. The V and J genes are TRBV6-1 and TRBJ2-5, with D possibly TRBD2 on 5 matching bases. There are 15 residues in the CDR3. Per germline, CDR1 MNHNS and CDR2 SASEGT. The ends were cut back, 3 bases at V and 8 bases at J, with 19 bases in the middle. For the CDR3, the DNA is TGTGCCAGCAGTGATGCAAGAGGGAACCAAGCTACCCAGTACTTC. It specifies CASSDARGNQATQYF.

The rearrangement joins TRBV29-1 to TRBJ2-7; 10 bases are a match to TRBD1. The CDR3 covers 16 residues. V shed 5 bases and J 4 bases; nucleotides not matched to a gene: 14. CDR1 and CDR2 (germline): SQVTM, ANQGSEA. CDR3 residues: CSVWRVGTGDRYEQYF. Here the CDR3 DNA reads TGCAGCGTTTGGAGGGTGGGGACAGGGGACCGTTACGAGCAGTACTTC.

This clone was observed a single time. V is TRBV15 and J is TRBJ2-1; the match to TRBD1 covers 8 bases. The CDR3 consists of 14 residues. Losses at the gene ends were 2 bases for V and 6 bases for J; bases not matched to a gene: 3. From germline, CDR1 is LNHNV and CDR2 YYDKDF (reference sequence). CDR3 nucleotides: TGTGCCACCAGCAGATCTGACAGGGGCAATGAGCAGTTCTTC. Translation: CATSRSDRGNEQFF.

V is TRBV7-9 and J is TRBJ1-2; 10 bases are shared with TRBD1. Germline V lookup: CDR1 SEHNR, CDR2 FQNEAQ (reference sequence). V trimming: 4 bases; J trimming: 6 bases; junction bases outside the gene matches: 8. The CDR3 runs 15 residues. The CDR3 is CASSSAGQGIHGYTF. CDR3 nucleotides: TGTGCCAGCAGCTCAGCGGGACAGGGGATTCATGGCTACACCTTC.